The source of this T cell receptor (beta chain) is a study of cytomegalovirus exposure and HLA in healthy donors. Study in general: Around 80 million unique TCRs from HLA-typed donors were held in an early data release. Whole-study results and caveats: High sensitivity and specificity were reportedly achieved when the classifier diagnosed cytomegalovirus status. Judged likely to be a sequencing artifact was a cluster of highly shared sequence variants.

Turning to this clone: Its antigen remains unidentified.

Primers: 60 Vbeta forward and 13 Jbeta reverse. Clones were read by immunoSEQ multiplex PCR, and TCRdb kept only the in-frame ones, dropping some. Here the sample spans about 120,000 clones, 60% to 85% being singletons. The sequenced sample consisted of PBMCs. The receptor was isolated from a woman between 40 and 50 years old in good health and CMV-seropositive.

As DNA, the CDR3 is TGTGCCAGCTCCCCCAGCGGAGGCGGGGAGCTGTTTTTT. Translation: CASSPSGGGELFF. The chain uses TRBV18 and TRBJ2-2; D might be TRBD2 (5 bases). The V gene lost 6 bases and the J gene lost 7 bases, with 12 bases spanning the gap. The CDR3 covers 13 residues. Germline CDR1 KGHSH, CDR2 LQKENI.